Each of the 13 T cell receptor beta chains below was sequenced from the same sample in a study of prognosis after radiotherapy for stage I lung cancer. Multiplex PCR in two rounds served to amplify TCR beta CDR3 from genomic DNA. Amplification in first-round PCR relied on primers specific to each TRBV and TRBJ gene. TCRdb fed the multiplex PCR reads into MiXCR, producing one record per CDR3 protein. The sample holds about 25,000 distinct CDR3 sequences; about 36% are singletons and the top ten take 62%. This specimen was PBMCs, taken before or after stereotactic body radiation therapy (not recorded which). Receptor source: a donor of 50 years or more with non-small cell lung cancer.

The sample holds many counts of this clonotype. This rearrangement joins TRBV2 to TRBJ1-1; 8 bases match TRBD1. This CDR3 contains 14 residues. The ends lost 8 bases at V and 1 base at J; junction bases unmatched: 6. Per germline, CDR1 SNHLY and CDR2 FYNNEI. The CDR3 sequence: CASHLQGENTEAFF. The CDR3 nucleotides are TGTGCCAGCCACCTACAGGGGGAGAACACTGAAGCTTTCTTT.

The CDR3 loop reads CASSLTGDLYEQYF. CDR3 coding DNA: TGTGCCAGTAGTCTGACAGGGGACCTCTACGAGCAGTACTTC. V and J are TRBV19 and TRBJ2-7, with 8 bases lining up with TRBD1. V shed 5 bases, J shed 3 bases, and the junction held 6 bases outside the gene matches. Germline V gene data show CDR1 as LNHDA and CDR2 as SQIVND (reference sequence). This CDR3 region has 14 residues.

For the CDR3, the DNA is TGTGCCAGCAGTCCCCGTATGGGAGAGGGCTACGAGCAGTACTTC. It codes for CASSPRMGEGYEQYF. V is TRBV6-1 and J is TRBJ2-7; tentative D call: TRBD2 (5 bases). From germline, CDR1 is MNHNS and CDR2 SASEGT. Trimming took 5 bases from V and 3 from J, leaving 17 bases between them. The CDR3 sequence is 15 residues long.

The chain combines TRBV20-1 with TRBJ2-5; 9 bases map to TRBD2. CDR3 length: 15 residues. Looked up from germline, CDR1 is DFQATT and CDR2 is SNEGSKA (reference sequence). V was pared by 0 bases and J by 4 bases, with 6 bases of the junction left unmatched. DNA of the CDR3: TGCAGTGCTAGAGAGGCTAGCGGGGTATTAGAGACCCAGTACTTC. This encodes CSAREASGVLETQYF.

On this clonotype itself: A read error may be the cause here, since a much bigger clone is one base away. The V and J genes are TRBV29-1 and TRBJ1-4; maybe TRBD1 (6 bases). Germline CDR1 SQVTM, CDR2 ANQGSEA. The CDR3 spans 14 residues. The V end was cut by 3 bases, the J end by 2 bases, with 10 bases between. CDR3 protein: CSVEVQGTNEKLFF. The CDR3 coding sequence is TGCAGCGTTGAGGTGCAGGGGACTAATGAAAAACTGTTTTTT.

This clonotype was detected ten times or more. CDR3 in amino acids: CASSSPTSPFYEQYF. The DNA of the CDR3 is TGTGCCAGCAGCTCGCCGACTAGTCCCTTCTACGAGCAGTACTTC. The rearrangement links TRBV7-6 to TRBJ2-7, with a tentative D call TRBD2 (6 bases). The CDR3 contains 15 residues. Trimming left V 4 bases short and J 3 bases short, with 16 bases between. Germline CDR1 reads SGHVS; CDR2 reads FNYEAQ.

For this clonotype: No conserved phenylalanine or tryptophan ends this CDR3, so it is likely a read error. The DNA is omitted, as the CDR3 cannot be located on it reliably, and the CDR3 follows TCRdb's listing. This rearrangement joins TRBV6-2 or TRBV6-3 to TRBJ2-7. The CDR3 length is 13 residues, termini included. The germline V gene encodes CDR1 MNHEY and CDR2 SVGEGT. CDR3 residues: CASLGSLENERYL.

This clonotype was detected ten times or more. The chain recombines TRBV9 with TRBJ2-3, with D maybe TRBD2 (5 bases). Looked up from germline, CDR1 is SGDLS and CDR2 is YYNGEE. This CDR3 contains 15 residues. Trimming cost V 1 base and J 2 bases, with 11 bases left between them. The CDR3 region is CASSVSGALTDTQYF. CDR3 nucleotide sequence: TGTGCCAGCAGCGTAAGCGGCGCCCTCACAGATACGCAGTATTTT.

In its sample, this clonotype was seen many times. The chain has TRBV18 and TRBJ2-5; D possibly corresponds to TRBD1 (5 bases). V was shortened by 3 bases and J by 2 bases, with 16 bases between the two germline ends. This CDR3 contains 16 residues. Looked up from germline, CDR1 is KGHSH and CDR2 is LQKENI. This chain's CDR3 is CASSPGWGRAQETQYF. The CDR3 DNA sequence: TGTGCCAGCTCACCGGGCTGGGGCAGGGCTCAAGAGACCCAGTACTTC.

V gene TRBV6-2 or TRBV6-3 combines with J gene TRBJ1-2, with 7 bases matching TRBD1. The CDR3 has 18 amino acids. With V trimmed by 2 bases and J by 3 bases, 15 bases remained unmatched. The germline V gene encodes CDR1 MNHEY and CDR2 SVGEGT. CDR3 sequence reads: CASSYVRDSPIGDYGYTF. Written as DNA, the CDR3 is TGTGCCAGCAGTTACGTCCGGGACAGCCCAATCGGTGACTATGGCTACACCTTC.

This clonotype showed up many times. This chain's CDR3 is CSAREQGLPYEQYF. DNA for the CDR3: TGCAGTGCTAGAGAACAGGGACTACCCTACGAGCAGTACTTC. The chain combines TRBV20-1 with TRBJ2-7, with TRBD2 as a possible D gene (7 bases). CDR1 and CDR2 (germline): DFQATT, SNEGSKA (reference sequence). V was cut by 0 bases and J by 2 bases, with 11 bases left in between. The CDR3 loop spans 14 amino acids.

The chain employs TRBV6-1 and TRBJ1-2; D unclear. The CDR3 sequence is 14 residues long. Germline loops: CDR1 MNHNS, CDR2 SASEGT. Deletions cut 8 bases from V and 3 bases from J, with 16 bases between. CDR3 coding DNA: TGTGCCAGCTCCGGAAGGGCCGGGGACTATGGCTACACCTTC. This translates into CASSGRAGDYGYTF.

This clonotype was seen many times. The chain is built from TRBV12-3 or TRBV12-4 and TRBJ2-2; D possibly matches TRBD1 or TRBD2 (5 bases each). Between the trimmed V and J ends, which lost 5 bases and 2 bases, there was a span of 9 bases. The length of the CDR3 is 14 residues. CDR3 in DNA: TGTGCCAGCAGTGCCGGGACCAACACCGGGGAGCTGTTTTTT. This codes for CASSAGTNTGELFF.